This T cell receptor (beta chain) was sequenced during a study of T cell responses to AZD1222 COVID-19 vaccine. General study findings and limits: In all cases, repertoires were sampled only after the peak T cell response. Clonal diversity was possibly underestimated, and white British individuals and females predominated among donors. Mapped onto spike, vaccine-associated CD4 TCRs spanned it and were dominant at 160-218 and 743-854. Elevations in Spike-specific TCR breadth and depth followed administration of two AZD1222 doses.

To note about this clone: As yet, its antigen is unknown.

Some clones are missing from TCRdb's copy, which holds only in-frame ones; the method was immunoSEQ multiplex PCR. The table records 83,000 or so clones, approximately 90% of them present only once. The sample here was peripheral blood, taken on day 0 of MenACWY control vaccination. This TCR derives from an adult in good health.

The CDR3 sequence: CAWKRDRGSYEQYF. CDR3 in DNA: TGTGCCTGGAAAAGGGACAGGGGGTCCTACGAGCAGTACTTC. V and J are TRBV30 and TRBJ2-7, with TRBD1 matching over 11 bases. Germline CDR1 and CDR2: GTSNPN and SVGIG (reference sequence). Trimming at V came to 4 bases and at J to 1 base, leaving 3 bases not matched to a gene. CDR3 size: 14 residues.